This T cell receptor (beta chain) was identified in a study of T cell repertoires in cytomegalovirus infection. At the level of the study: Carrying CMV and the relevant HLA type showed in public TCR beta signatures.

The CDR3 loop spans 14 amino acids. Trimming pared 5 bases from V and 1 base from J, leaving 10 bases between. CDR1 MNHEY and CDR2 SVGAGI come from the germline V gene. One entry per CDR3 protein, called by TCRdb with MiXCR from the reads. There are around 240,000 distinct CDR3 sequences in the sample; about 23% occur only once, and 18% lies in the top ten. There are a few counts of this clonotype. Antigen specificity is unknown. Study conclusions and caveats: CMV carriers having the relevant HLA were flagged by cumulative public TCR beta family frequency.

The gene calls are TRBV6-5 and TRBJ2-3; D possibly uses TRBD1 or TRBD2 (5 bases each). The origin of this receptor is a human donor in good health (CMV status not recorded). Some clones in this sample may be carry-over from other donors' samples. The sequenced material came from CD8+ T cells from PBMCs. CDR3 nucleotide sequence: TGTGCCAGCAGTAATCGGGACGGCACAGATACGCAGTATTTT. Its translation: CASSNRDGTDTQYF.